The 17 T cell receptor beta chains presented below share a single source sample, sequenced in a study of shared clonotypes between healthy human individuals. TCRdb's copy holds only in-frame clones and misses some; the assay was immunoSEQ multiplex PCR. This sample carries some 2,000,000 clones, more than 90% of them seen once, and the ten largest clones take 0.13%. The sequenced sample consisted of naive CD4+ T cells sorted from blood. Subset of the sample: CD45RA+ positively selected. The receptors were gathered from a man younger than 30 in good health.

J is TRBJ2-3 and V is TRBV9; no clear D. Germline values: CDR1 SGDLS, CDR2 YYNGEE. The CDR3 extends over 16 amino acids. V was trimmed by 6 bases and J by 0 bases, leaving 17 bases between them. This chain's CDR3 is CASTPILDGSTDTQYF. In DNA, the CDR3 is TGTGCCAGCACCCCGATTCTGGACGGAAGCACAGATACGCAGTATTTT.

The chain employs TRBV9 and TRBJ1-2, with no clear D. V shed 0 bases and J shed 0 bases, with 12 bases lying between them. Germline loops: CDR1 SGDLS, CDR2 YYNGEE. This CDR3 spans 16 amino acids. CDR3 residues: CASSVAPGPSNYGYTF. CDR3 sequence (DNA): TGTGCCAGCAGCGTAGCACCGGGCCCTTCTAACTATGGCTACACCTTC.

This clone was counted only a few times. The V call is TRBV2, the J call TRBJ1-5; a possible D gene is TRBD1 (6 bases). V lost 5 bases to trimming and J lost 4 bases, with 9 bases between them. From germline, CDR1 is SNHLY and CDR2 FYNNEI. CDR3 length: 13 amino acids. The CDR3 spells CASSRQENQPQHF. The CDR3 nucleotides read TGTGCCAGCAGTAGACAGGAGAATCAGCCCCAGCATTTT.

V usage is TRBV5-8 and J usage is TRBJ2-5, with D perhaps matching TRBD1 (5 bases). V lost 1 base and J lost 5, with 9 bases in between. Per the germline V gene, CDR1 is SGHTS and CDR2 is YDEGEE. The CDR3 is 13 residues long. The CDR3 nucleotides are TGTGCCAGCAGCTTGACAGGTTTCGAGACCCAGTACTTC. It specifies CASSLTGFETQYF.

The V gene is TRBV6-5, the J gene TRBJ2-5; tentative D call: TRBD1 (5 bases). Trimming removed 3 bases at V and 2 bases at J, with 7 bases between. Germline lookup yields CDR1 MNHEY and CDR2 SVGAGI. This CDR3 is built from 13 residues. CDR3 nucleotide sequence: TGTGCCAGCAGTTATACAGGACAAGAGACCCAGTACTTC. Amino acids: CASSYTGQETQYF.

The chain links TRBV10-1 to TRBJ1-5; 7 positions match TRBD1. Germline CDR1 reads WNHNN; CDR2 reads SYGVQD (reference sequence). The junction had 3 bases not matched to a gene; V was cut back by 5 bases and J by 5 bases. The CDR3 length is 13 residues. The CDR3 region is CASSSDRDQPQHF. The CDR3 DNA follows: TGCGCCAGCAGTTCTGACAGGGATCAGCCCCAGCATTTT.

The chain links TRBV7-2 to TRBJ1-5; D may be TRBD1 (6 bases). The V end was cut by 1 base, the J end by 1 base, with 11 bases between. Germline CDR1 reads SGHTA; CDR2 reads FQGNSA. The CDR3 length is 16 residues. The CDR3 spells CASSLDAGASNQPQHF. The CDR3 coding sequence is TGTGCCAGCAGCTTAGATGCAGGGGCAAGCAATCAGCCCCAGCATTTT.

This chain uses TRBV19 with TRBJ1-1; 7 nucleotides align to TRBD1. CDR3 length: 15 residues. V gave up 3 bases and J gave up 4 bases; unmatched junction bases: 8. The germline gives CDR1 LNHDA, CDR2 SQIVND (reference sequence). DNA for the CDR3: TGTGCCAGTAGTATTATCACAGGGGCAATCACTGAAGCTTTCTTT. This encodes CASSIITGAITEAFF.

The V gene is TRBV7-9, the J gene TRBJ1-3; a possible D gene is TRBD1 (6 bases). CDR1 and CDR2 from the germline V gene are SEHNR and FQNEAQ (reference sequence). Trimming took 2 bases from V and 8 from J, leaving 10 bases between them. The CDR3 totals 13 residues. The CDR3 sequence is CASSLRGTHTIYF. The CDR3 bases are TGTGCCAGCAGCTTACGAGGGACACACACCATATATTTT. The full variable domain, its missing parts supplied by reference TRBV7-9 and TRBJ1-3, is DTGVSQNPRHKITKRGQNVTFRCDPISEHNRLYWYRQTLGQGPEFLTYFQNEAQLEKSRLLSDRFSAERPKGSFSTLEIQRTEQGDSAMYLCASSLRGTHTIYFGEGSWLTVV.

V usage is TRBV6-6 and J usage is TRBJ2-1, with D possibly matching TRBD1 (5 bases). V was clipped by 6 bases and J by 9 bases, with 15 bases between them. There are 13 residues in the CDR3. CDR1 MNHNY and CDR2 SVGAGI come from the germline V gene (reference sequence). For the CDR3, the DNA is TGTGCCAGCAGAACAAAGGGGCAAGGTGAGCAGTTCTTC. Protein sequence: CASRTKGQGEQFF.

In regard to this clone: One end of the junction varies from germline; a read error may be responsible. This specimen includes other DNA sequences encoding the same CDR3. The J gene is TRBJ2-7, the V gene TRBV6-5, with D hard to call. This CDR3 is built from 11 residues. CDR1 and CDR2 (germline): MNHEY, SVGAGI. As DNA, the CDR3 is TGTGCCAGCAGTCACTCCTACGAGCAGTACTTC. The encoded protein is CASSHSYEQYF.

On this clone: This CDR3 is also generated by other DNA sequences in the sample. The chain uses TRBV2 and TRBJ1-1; a weak D match, TRBD1 (5 bases). V was clipped by 6 bases and J by 0 bases, with 8 bases between them. This CDR3 is 13 amino acids long. Per the germline V gene, CDR1 is SNHLY and CDR2 is FYNNEI. The CDR3 reads CASSGGMNTEAFF. The CDR3 nucleotides are TGTGCCAGCAGCGGGGGGATGAACACTGAAGCTTTCTTT.

The chain couples TRBV29-1 to TRBJ1-4; D is uncertain. The CDR3 runs to 12 residues. V was clipped by 1 base and J by 7 bases, with 7 bases between them. The germline gives CDR1 SQVTM, CDR2 ANQGSEA. The CDR3 DNA is TGCAGCGTTGAAGGGAGGAGTGAAAAACTGTTTTTT. Protein sequence: CSVEGRSEKLFF.

The genes are TRBV5-1 and TRBJ2-1; the match to TRBD1 covers 9 bases. CDR3 length equals 14 residues. V was clipped by 4 bases and J by 10 bases; unmatched bases: 9. Germline CDR1 SGHRS, CDR2 YFSETQ. The CDR3 here is CASSLGQGPQEQFF. DNA of the CDR3: TGCGCCAGCAGCCTCGGACAGGGGCCGCAGGAGCAGTTCTTC.

This chain links TRBV5-1 with TRBJ2-7; 8 nucleotides agree with TRBD1. The J segment lost 2 bases and the V segment lost 2 bases, leaving 6 bases of the junction unmatched. This CDR3 is 15 amino acids long. Germline V gene sequence: CDR1 SGHRS, CDR2 YFSETQ. CDR3 amino acids: CASSFDRGATYEQYF. CDR3 in DNA: TGCGCCAGCAGCTTCGACAGGGGTGCGACCTACGAGCAGTACTTC.

This chain uses TRBV5-6 with TRBJ2-3; 9 bases line up with TRBD2. The CDR3 loop spans 15 amino acids. The germline gives CDR1 SGHDT, CDR2 YYEEEE. Germline trimming cut 4 bases from V and 5 bases from J; bases unmatched to any gene: 8. CDR3 in DNA: TGTGCCAGCAGCCCCTTAGCGGGAGTGAGAGATACGCAGTATTTT. Protein: CASSPLAGVRDTQYF.

The chain couples TRBV10-1 to TRBJ1-5, with D maybe TRBD1 (6 bases). The germline V and J ends were trimmed by 9 bases and 2 bases, with 11 bases remaining between them. Germline V gene sequence: CDR1 WNHNN, CDR2 SYGVQD (reference sequence). There are 13 residues in the CDR3. The DNA of the CDR3 is TGCGCCAGTTCAGGGGATGGCAATCAGCCCCAGCATTTT. Its translation is CASSGDGNQPQHF.